This T cell receptor beta chain was retrieved from a study of shared clonotypes between healthy human individuals. This clone was counted a single time. Its matching antigen is unknown. Study processing details: Filtering was not the same, since immunoSEQ gave junction-only sequences without quality scores. Profiling relied on immunoSEQ multiplex PCR, and the TCRdb table lists in-frame clones only, not all of them. V and J calls and clone size follow that table, whereas D and trimming were derived from the DNA. The top ten clones hold approximately 0.13% of a sample with about 2 million clones, 95% of them seen once. General study findings and limits: Donor scarcity curtailed the genetic and exposure-history diversity represented herein.

Looked up from germline, CDR1 is GTSNPN and CDR2 is SVGIG (reference sequence). CDR3 length equals 13 residues. Between the trimmed V and J ends, which lost 3 bases and 5 bases, there was a span of 13 bases. The origin of this receptor is a man aged 18-30 years in good health. The chain employs TRBV30 and TRBJ1-2, with no clear D. Sequenced: naive CD4+ T cells sorted from blood. Subset here: CD45RA+ positively selected. The CDR3 reads CAWRDSGVYGYTF. The CDR3 DNA reads TGTGCCTGGAGGGACTCCGGGGTATATGGCTACACCTTC.